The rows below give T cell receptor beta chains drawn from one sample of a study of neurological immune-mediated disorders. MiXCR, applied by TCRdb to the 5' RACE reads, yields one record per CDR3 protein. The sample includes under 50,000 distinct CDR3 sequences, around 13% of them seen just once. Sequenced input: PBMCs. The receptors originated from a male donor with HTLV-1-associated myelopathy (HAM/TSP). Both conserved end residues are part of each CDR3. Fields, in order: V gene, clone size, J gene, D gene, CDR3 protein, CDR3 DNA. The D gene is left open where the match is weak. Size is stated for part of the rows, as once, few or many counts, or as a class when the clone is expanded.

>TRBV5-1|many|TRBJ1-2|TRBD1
CASSFGQGGGYTF
TGCGCCAGCAGCTTTGGACAGGGCGGCGGCTACACCTTC
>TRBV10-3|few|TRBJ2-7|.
CAISELGGYEQYF
TGTGCCATCAGTGAACTAGGCGGGTACGAGCAGTACTTC
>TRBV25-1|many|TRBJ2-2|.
CASTERGGGELFF
TGTGCCAGCACCGAACGAGGGGGCGGGGAGCTGTTTTTT
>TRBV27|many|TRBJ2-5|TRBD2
CASSLSGGIQETQYF
TGTGCCAGCAGTTTGAGCGGGGGAATCCAAGAGACCCAGTACTTC
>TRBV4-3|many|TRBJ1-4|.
CASSQDQAGSNEKLFF
TGCGCCAGCAGCCAAGATCAAGCAGGGTCTAATGAAAAACTGTTTTTT
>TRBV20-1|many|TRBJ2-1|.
CSARDPGGQKQFF
TGCAGTGCTAGAGATCCCGGAGGGCAGAAGCAGTTCTTC
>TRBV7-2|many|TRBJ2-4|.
CASSLRTGGHIQYF
TGTGCCAGCAGCCTAAGGACAGGAGGGCACATTCAGTACTTC
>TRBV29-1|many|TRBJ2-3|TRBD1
CSVEVRGQGRTDTQYF
TGCAGCGTTGAAGTGAGGGGACAGGGTAGGACAGATACGCAGTATTTT
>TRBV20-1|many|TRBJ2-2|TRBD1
CSADPAGGHTGELFF
TGCAGTGCTGACCCGGCAGGGGGACATACCGGGGAGCTGTTTTTT
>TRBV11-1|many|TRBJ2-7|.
CASSLSDSQVPYEQYF
TGTGCCAGCAGTCTATCGGACAGCCAAGTTCCTTACGAGCAGTACTTC
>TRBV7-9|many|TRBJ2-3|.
CASSRGSLSTDTQYF
TGTGCCAGCAGCCGGGGGAGTCTTAGCACAGATACGCAGTATTTT
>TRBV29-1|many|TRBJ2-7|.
CSVGRTFYEQYF
TGCAGCGTCGGAAGGACATTCTACGAGCAGTACTTC
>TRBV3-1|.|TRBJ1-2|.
CASSPVGSTGYGYTF
TGTGCCAGCAGCCCGGTGGGTTCGACAGGATATGGCTACACCTTC
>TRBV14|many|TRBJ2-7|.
CASSQYQGPYYEQYF
TGTGCCAGCAGCCAATATCAGGGACCGTACTACGAGCAGTACTTC
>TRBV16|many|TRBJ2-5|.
CASSQELQETQYF
TGTGCCAGCAGCCAAGAACTTCAAGAGACCCAGTACTTC
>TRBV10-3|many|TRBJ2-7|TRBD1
CAISELVTGYHEQYF
TGTGCCATCAGTGAGTTAGTGACAGGGTACCACGAGCAGTACTTC
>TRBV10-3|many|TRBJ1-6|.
CAVKADANSPLHF
TGTGCCGTAAAGGCCGACGCAAATTCACCCCTCCACTTT
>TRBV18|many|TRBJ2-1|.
CASSLNNEQFF
TGTGCCAGCTCCCTTAACAATGAGCAGTTCTTC
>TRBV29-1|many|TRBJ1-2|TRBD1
CSGGQGIYGYTF
TGCAGCGGCGGACAGGGGATCTATGGCTACACCTTC
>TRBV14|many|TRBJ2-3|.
CATSGGPDTQYF
TGTGCCACCTCTGGGGGGCCAGATACGCAGTATTTT
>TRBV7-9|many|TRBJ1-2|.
CASTLGAAGNYGYTF
TGTGCCAGCACCCTAGGGGCGGCGGGGAACTATGGCTACACCTTC
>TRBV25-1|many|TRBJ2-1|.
CASSRTVAFF
TGTGCCAGCAGTCGGACAGTTGCGTTCTTC
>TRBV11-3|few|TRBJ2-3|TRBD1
CASSLRDRGTDTQYF
TGTGCCAGCAGCCTCCGGGACAGGGGCACAGATACGCAGTATTTT
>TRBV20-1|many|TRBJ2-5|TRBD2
CSASGLAETQYF
TGCAGTGCTTCCGGACTAGCTGAGACCCAGTACTTC
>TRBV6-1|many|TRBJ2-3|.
CASRRSSPDTQYF
TGTGCCAGCAGACGGTCCTCTCCGGATACGCAGTATTTT
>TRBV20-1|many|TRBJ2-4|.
CSATLWVDSRAKNIQYF
TGCAGTGCTACTTTATGGGTGGACAGCCGAGCCAAAAACATTCAGTACTTC
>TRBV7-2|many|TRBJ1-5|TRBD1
CASSPGGSNQPQHF
TGTGCCAGCAGCCCAGGGGGCAGTAATCAGCCCCAGCATTTT
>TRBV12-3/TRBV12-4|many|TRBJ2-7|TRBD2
CASSFQPAGGSEQYF
TGTGCCAGCAGTTTTCAACCGGCGGGGGGGAGCGAGCAGTACTTC
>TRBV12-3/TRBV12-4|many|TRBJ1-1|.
CASSPGRRDRDRMDTEAFF
TGTGCCAGCAGCCCCGGGCGCCGAGACCGAGACAGAATGGACACTGAAGCTTTCTTT
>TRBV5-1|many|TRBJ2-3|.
CASSLHGDTQYF
TGCGCCAGCAGCCTTCATGGGGATACGCAGTATTTT
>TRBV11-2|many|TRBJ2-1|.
CASSLEPGYEQFF
TGTGCCAGCAGCTTAGAGCCCGGGTATGAGCAGTTCTTC
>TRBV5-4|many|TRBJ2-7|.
CASRGSTGASSYEQYF
TGTGCCAGCAGAGGCTCTACGGGGGCGAGCTCCTACGAGCAGTACTTC
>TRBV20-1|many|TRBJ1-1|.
CSAAGLNTEAFF
TGCAGTGCGGCGGGTCTGAACACTGAAGCTTTCTTT
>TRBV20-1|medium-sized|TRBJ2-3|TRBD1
CSARETGSFTDTQYF
TGCAGTGCTAGAGAGACAGGGAGTTTCACAGATACGCAGTATTTT
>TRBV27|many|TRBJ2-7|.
CASSLRSSSYEQYF
TGTGCCAGCAGTTTACGCTCCAGCTCCTACGAGCAGTACTTC
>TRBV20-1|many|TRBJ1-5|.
CSARDWAATNQPQHF
TGCAGTGCTAGAGATTGGGCGGCGACCAATCAGCCCCAGCATTTT
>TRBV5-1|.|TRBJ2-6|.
CASSLDPVSGANVLTF
TGCGCCAGCAGCTTGGACCCTGTCTCTGGGGCCAATGTCCTGACTTTC
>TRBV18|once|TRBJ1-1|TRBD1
CASSAGTGGRQAFF
TGTGCCAGCTCAGCCGGGACAGGGGGGCGGCAAGCTTTCTTT
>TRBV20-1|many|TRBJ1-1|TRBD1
CSARDSGGSTEAFF
TGCAGTGCTAGAGATTCAGGGGGGAGCACTGAAGCTTTCTTT
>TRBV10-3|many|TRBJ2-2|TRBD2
CAATSLTSGENTGELFF
TGTGCCGCCACATCTCTAACTAGCGGGGAGAACACCGGGGAGCTGTTTTTT
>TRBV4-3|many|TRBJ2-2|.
CASSQDWNGELFF
TGCGCCAGCAGCCAAGATTGGAACGGGGAGCTGTTTTTT
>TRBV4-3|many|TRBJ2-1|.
CASSQASRVYNEQFF
TGCGCCAGCAGCCAGGCGTCGAGGGTATACAATGAGCAGTTCTTC
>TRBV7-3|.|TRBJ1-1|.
CAGSLIGQNTEAFF
TGTGCCGGCAGCTTAATTGGACAGAACACTGAAGCTTTCTTT
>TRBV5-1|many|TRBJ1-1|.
CASSFAGSDTEAFF
TGCGCCAGCAGCTTCGCAGGGTCGGACACTGAAGCTTTCTTT
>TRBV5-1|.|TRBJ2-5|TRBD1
CASCRYGTGAQETQYF
TGCGCCAGCTGCAGATACGGGACAGGGGCCCAGGAGACCCAGTACTTC
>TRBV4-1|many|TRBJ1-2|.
CASSQERGEIYGYTF
TGCGCCAGCAGCCAAGAGAGGGGAGAAATCTATGGCTACACCTTC
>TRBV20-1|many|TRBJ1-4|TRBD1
CSAEHGTGDEKLFF
TGCAGTGCCGAGCACGGGACAGGGGATGAAAAACTGTTTTTT
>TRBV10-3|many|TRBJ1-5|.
CAIRREVKPQHF
TGTGCCATCAGGAGAGAGGTGAAGCCCCAGCATTTT
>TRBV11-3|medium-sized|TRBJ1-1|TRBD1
CASSRQGLGMNTEAFF
TGTGCCAGCAGCCGACAGGGCCTTGGTATGAACACTGAAGCTTTCTTT
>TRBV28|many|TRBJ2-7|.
CASSRDNYEQYF
TGTGCCAGCAGTCGGGACAACTACGAGCAGTACTTC
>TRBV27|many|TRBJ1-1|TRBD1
CASSLSGGMNTEAFF
TGTGCCAGCAGTTTATCAGGGGGCATGAACACTGAAGCTTTCTTT
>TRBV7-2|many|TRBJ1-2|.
CASSLDFRSNYGYTF
TGTGCCAGCAGCTTAGATTTCAGGAGTAACTATGGCTACACCTTC
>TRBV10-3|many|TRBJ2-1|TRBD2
CAISDGLAGAQESFWNEQFF
TGTGCCATCAGCGACGGACTAGCGGGGGCCCAGGAATCGTTTTGGAATGAGCAGTTCTTC
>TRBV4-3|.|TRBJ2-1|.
CASSQFTRYNEQFF
TGCGCCAGCAGCCAGTTTACTCGATACAATGAGCAGTTCTTC
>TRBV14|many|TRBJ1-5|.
CASSRTGNQPQHF
TGTGCCAGCAGCAGGACGGGTAATCAGCCCCAGCATTTT
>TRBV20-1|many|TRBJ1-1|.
CSARDSGKAFF
TGCAGTGCTAGAGATTCAGGTAAAGCTTTCTTT
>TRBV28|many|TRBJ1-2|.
CASASGPLYGYTF
TGTGCCAGCGCCTCGGGACCCTTATATGGCTACACCTTC